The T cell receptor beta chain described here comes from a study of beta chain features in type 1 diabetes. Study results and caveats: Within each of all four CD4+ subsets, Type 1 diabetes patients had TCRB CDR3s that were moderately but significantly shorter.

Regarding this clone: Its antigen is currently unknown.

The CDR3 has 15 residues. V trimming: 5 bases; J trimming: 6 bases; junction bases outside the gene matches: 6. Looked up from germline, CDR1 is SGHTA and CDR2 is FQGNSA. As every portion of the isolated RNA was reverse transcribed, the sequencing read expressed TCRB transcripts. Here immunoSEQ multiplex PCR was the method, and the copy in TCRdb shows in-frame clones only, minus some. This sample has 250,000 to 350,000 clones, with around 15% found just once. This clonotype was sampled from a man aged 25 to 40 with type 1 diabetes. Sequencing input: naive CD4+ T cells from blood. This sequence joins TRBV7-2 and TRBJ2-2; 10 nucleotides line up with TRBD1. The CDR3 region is CASSLGTGVAGELFF. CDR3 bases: TGTGCCAGCAGCCTCGGGACAGGGGTAGCCGGGGAGCTGTTTTTT.